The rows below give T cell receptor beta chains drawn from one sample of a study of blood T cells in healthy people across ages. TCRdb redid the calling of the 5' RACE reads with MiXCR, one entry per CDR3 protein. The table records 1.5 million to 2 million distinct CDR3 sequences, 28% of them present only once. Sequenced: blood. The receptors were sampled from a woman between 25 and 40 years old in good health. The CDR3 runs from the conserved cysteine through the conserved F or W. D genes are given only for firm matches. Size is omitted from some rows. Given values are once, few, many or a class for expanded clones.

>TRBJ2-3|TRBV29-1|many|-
TGCAGCGTTGAACGCCGGGACCCCCATACGCAGTATTTT
CSVERRDPHTQYF
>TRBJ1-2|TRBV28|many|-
TGTGCCACGGGATCTCCCCTCTACACCTTC
CATGSPLYTF
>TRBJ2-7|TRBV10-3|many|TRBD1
TGTGCCATCAACCCGACAGGGGGCGAGCAGTACTTC
CAINPTGGEQYF
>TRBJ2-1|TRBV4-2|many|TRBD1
TGTGCCAGCAGCCAAGAGGGGACAGGGGGCTGGGATGAGCAGTTCTTC
CASSQEGTGGWDEQFF
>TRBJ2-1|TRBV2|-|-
TGTGCCAGCAGTCAGTGGAGGACAGTCGGCAGGAACAATGAGCAGTTCTTC
CASSQWRTVGRNNEQFF
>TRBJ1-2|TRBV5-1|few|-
TGCGCCAGCAGCTTGGATTACGGCTCCGGGACCCGGTTGGGCTACACCTTC
CASSLDYGSGTRLGYTF
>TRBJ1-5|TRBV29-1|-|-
TGCAGCGTTGACCATAGCAATCAGCCCCAGCATTTT
CSVDHSNQPQHF
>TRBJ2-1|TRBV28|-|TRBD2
TGTGCCAGCAGTTTTCCTAGCGGGGTAGAGCGGTTCTTC
CASSFPSGVERFF
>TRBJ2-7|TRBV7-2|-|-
TGTGCCAGCAGCTTAGAGGGCGGAGCGGGTACCTACGAGCAGTACTTC
CASSLEGGAGTYEQYF
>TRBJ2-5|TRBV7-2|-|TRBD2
TGTGCCAGCAGCACACACCCTAGCGGGGTCCAGTACTTC
CASSTHPSGVQYF
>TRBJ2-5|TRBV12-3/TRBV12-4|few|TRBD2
TGTGCCAGCAGTTCTTTCGGTGCGGGAGGAAGGGAGACCCAGTACTTC
CASSSFGAGGRETQYF
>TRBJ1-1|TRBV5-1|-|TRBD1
TGCGCCAGCAGCAACCGACAGGGAACGATGAACACTGAAGCTTTCTTT
CASSNRQGTMNTEAFF
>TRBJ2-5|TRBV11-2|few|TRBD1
TGTGCCAGCAGCTGGACAGGGATAGAGACCCAGTACTTC
CASSWTGIETQYF
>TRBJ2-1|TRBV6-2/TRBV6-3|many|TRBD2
TGTGCCAGCACCCCCTTGGTAGCGGGAGAAGAGCAGTTCTTC
CASTPLVAGEEQFF
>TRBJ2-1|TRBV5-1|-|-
TGCGCCAGCCGCGGAGGGACTGACAATGAGCAGTTCTTC
CASRGGTDNEQFF
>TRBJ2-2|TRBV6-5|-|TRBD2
TGTGCCAGCAGTTACTCATCAGCGGGGCAGCCCGGGGAGCTGTTTTTT
CASSYSSAGQPGELFF
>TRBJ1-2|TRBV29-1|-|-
TGCAGCGTTGTAGGCATCGACTATGGCTACACCTTC
CSVVGIDYGYTF
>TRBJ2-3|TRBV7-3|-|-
TGTGCCAGCAGCTTAATGCCCACAGATACGCAGTATTTT
CASSLMPTDTQYF
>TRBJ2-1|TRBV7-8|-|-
TGTGCCTGCAGCTTAAAGTCGGAGCAGTTCTTC
CACSLKSEQFF
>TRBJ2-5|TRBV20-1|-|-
TGCAGTGCTCAGATACAGGGTGGGGAGACCCAGTACTTC
CSAQIQGGETQYF
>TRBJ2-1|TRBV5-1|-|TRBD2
TGCGCCAGCAGCTTGCCAGTCGACGGGGGGGCGAATGAGCAGTTCTTC
CASSLPVDGGANEQFF
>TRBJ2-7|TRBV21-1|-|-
TGTGCCAGCAGCAACCCTCAGACCCCTGGACAGGGGGTCGTCGAGCAGTACTTC
CASSNPQTPGQGVVEQYF
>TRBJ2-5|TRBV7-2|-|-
TGTGCCAGCCTGGGATACAGAACAGAGACCCAGTACTTC
CASLGYRTETQYF
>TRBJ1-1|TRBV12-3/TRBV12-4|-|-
TGTGCCAGCAGTGTGACAGACTCGAACACTGAAGCTTTCTTT
CASSVTDSNTEAFF
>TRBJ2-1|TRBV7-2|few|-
TGTGCCAGCAGCTTAGAACCCCGAGCCCGGGGCCATGAGCAGTTCTTC
CASSLEPRARGHEQFF
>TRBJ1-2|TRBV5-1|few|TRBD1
TGCGCCAGCAGCTACCCGACAGGGTATGGCTACACCTTC
CASSYPTGYGYTF
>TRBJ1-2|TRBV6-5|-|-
TGTGCCAGCACCAGGACAGCAGCTAACTATGGCTACACCTTC
CASTRTAANYGYTF
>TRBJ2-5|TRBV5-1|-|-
TGCGCCAGCAGCAACGGACTCGACCAAGAGACCCAGTACTTC
CASSNGLDQETQYF